Following are 16 T cell receptor beta chains from one sample sequenced in a study of blood T cell repertoires in COVID-19. Sequencing was performed with immunoSEQ multiplex PCR; in TCRdb, only in-frame clones are kept and a portion is missing. The data contain 100,000 to 150,000 clones, 81% of them singletons. The sample comprised peripheral blood. These TCRs come from a woman in her fifties or sixties with active or convalescent COVID-19.

V gene TRBV11-2 combines with J gene TRBJ1-2, with TRBD1 identical over 8 bases. Trimming took 5 bases from V and 4 from J; bases not matched to a gene: 6. Germline assignment: CDR1 SGHAT and CDR2 FQNNGV. The CDR3 length is 14 residues. CDR3 residues: CASSVPGGIYGYTF. Here the CDR3 DNA reads TGTGCCAGCAGCGTGCCAGGGGGCATCTATGGCTACACCTTC.

The rearrangement uses TRBV7-2 and TRBJ1-1; 9 nucleotides match TRBD1. This CDR3 is 15 amino acids long. The ends lost 6 bases at V and 3 bases at J; junction bases unmatched: 8. Germline V gives CDR1 SGHTA, CDR2 FQGNSA. Here the CDR3 DNA reads TGTGCCAGCAGGGACCGGGACAGGGAGGACACTGAAGCTTTCTTT. Protein sequence: CASRDRDREDTEAFF. Looking up the rest from reference TRBV7-2 and TRBJ1-1 gives the full variable domain: GAGVSQSPSNKVTEKGKDVELRCDPISGHTALYWYRQSLGQGLEFLIYFQGNSAPDKSGLPSDRFSAERTGGSVSTLTIQRTQQEDSAVYLCASRDRDREDTEAFFGQGTRLTVV.

The chain uses TRBV18 and TRBJ1-5, with 12 nucleotides matching TRBD1. Germline V gene sequence: CDR1 KGHSH, CDR2 LQKENI. The V segment lost 3 bases and the J segment 7 bases; nucleotides outside the gene matches: 10. There are 17 residues in the CDR3. This CDR3 reads CASSPYTPGTGGQPQHF. The CDR3 DNA follows: TGTGCCAGCTCACCCTACACCCCCGGGACAGGGGGCCAGCCCCAGCATTTT. Using reference TRBV18 and TRBJ1-5 for the parts outside the CDR3, the full variable domain is NAGVMQNPRHLVRRRGQEARLRCSPMKGHSHVYWYRQLPEEGLKFMVYLQKENIIDESGMPKERFSAEFPKEGPSILRIQQVVRGDSAAYFCASSPYTPGTGGQPQHFGDGTRLSIL.

The table lists this clone with a few counts. The chain uses TRBV24-1 and TRBJ2-2; D remains unclear. The CDR3 consists of 16 residues. Germline CDR1 is KGHDR and CDR2 is SFDVKD. Deletions cut 3 bases from V and 1 base from J, with 11 bases between. For the CDR3, the DNA is TGTGCCACCAGTGATCTCCTCCCAGGGAACACCGGGGAGCTGTTTTTT. The encoded protein is CATSDLLPGNTGELFF.

The chain is built from TRBV9 and TRBJ2-3; perhaps TRBD1 as D (6 bases). This CDR3 is built from 14 residues. Germline assignment: CDR1 SGDLS and CDR2 YYNGEE. The V and J ends lost 2 bases and 4 bases respectively, with 11 bases between them. The CDR3 spells CASSVSSGADTQYF. CDR3 in DNA: TGTGCCAGCAGCGTTTCCTCAGGGGCAGATACGCAGTATTTT.

This clone was counted a few times. V gene TRBV5-1 combines with J gene TRBJ2-5; 7 nucleotides agree with TRBD1. CDR1 and CDR2 from the germline V gene are SGHRS and YFSETQ. The CDR3 sequence is 16 residues long. Trimming removed 0 bases from V and 3 bases from J; junction bases left unmatched: 8. In nucleotides, the CDR3 is TGCGCCAGCAGCTTGGCCCCCGGGACAGTTAAAGAGACCCAGTACTTC. Translated, it gives CASSLAPGTVKETQYF.

In its sample, this clone was seen a few times. The chain couples TRBV2 to TRBJ1-4; 10 bases match TRBD1. Germline V lookup: CDR1 SNHLY, CDR2 FYNNEI. The junction had 6 bases not matched to a gene; V was cut back by 8 bases and J by 6 bases. The length of the CDR3 is 14 residues. The CDR3 sequence: CASAPGQGHEKLFF. The DNA for the CDR3 is TGTGCCAGCGCTCCGGGACAGGGGCATGAAAAACTGTTTTTT.

The chain combines TRBV5-1 with TRBJ1-5; D gene ambiguous. The germline CDR1 and CDR2 sequences are SGHRS and YFSETQ. This CDR3 has 13 amino acids. V was cut by 4 bases and J by 5 bases, with 10 bases left in between. CDR3 coding DNA: TGCGCCAGCAGCCAGGTCCCGGATCAGCCCCAGCATTTT. Protein sequence: CASSQVPDQPQHF.

The gene calls are TRBV7-2 and TRBJ2-1, with TRBD2 matching over 8 bases. The V segment lost 3 bases and the J segment 9 bases; nucleotides outside the gene matches: 16. Per the germline V gene, CDR1 is SGHTA and CDR2 is FQGNSA. There are 17 residues in the CDR3. This CDR3 reads CASSFNGGARRDGEQFF. DNA for the CDR3: TGTGCCAGCAGCTTTAACGGGGGGGCCAGACGTGATGGTGAGCAGTTCTTC.

The chain joins TRBV28 to TRBJ1-2; D is perhaps TRBD1 (6 bases). CDR3 length: 14 amino acids. CDR1 and CDR2 from the germline V gene are MDHEN and SYDVKM. Trimming stripped 3 bases from V and 7 bases from J, with 15 bases between. The CDR3 coding sequence is TGTGCCAGCAGTTTCGCTAACAGGGAACGTGGCTACACCTTC. It translates to CASSFANRERGYTF.

The CDR3 DNA sequence: TGCGCCAGCAGCTCGGGACAGAAGACAGATACGCAGTATTTT. This sequence encodes CASSSGQKTDTQYF. The chain links TRBV5-1 to TRBJ2-3, with 7 bases matching TRBD1. Germline CDR1 SGHRS, CDR2 YFSETQ. The junction had 4 bases not matched to a gene; V was cut back by 3 bases and J by 3 bases. The CDR3 has 14 residues.

This rearrangement joins TRBV24-1 to TRBJ2-1; D gene unclear. Per the germline V gene, CDR1 is KGHDR and CDR2 is SFDVKD. CDR3 length equals 11 residues. Trimming cost V 7 bases and J 3 bases, with 3 bases left between them. The CDR3 region is CATSYYNEQFF. CDR3 sequence (DNA): TGTGCCACCAGCTACTACAATGAGCAGTTCTTC.

This sequence joins TRBV18 and TRBJ1-4, with unresolved D. With 3 bases removed from V and 5 bases from J, the gap between germline ends came to 10 bases. CDR1 is KGHSH, CDR2 LQKENI, per germline. CDR3 length: 14 amino acids. For the CDR3, the DNA is TGTGCCAGCTCACCTGTGTCCGGGAATGAAAAACTGTTTTTT. It codes for CASSPVSGNEKLFF.

This sequence joins TRBV20-1 and TRBJ2-7; unclear D gene. The ends were cut back, 4 bases at V and 6 bases at J, with 10 bases in the middle. The germline CDR1 and CDR2 sequences are DFQATT and SNEGSKA (reference sequence). The CDR3 spans 11 residues. The CDR3 region is CSAKLGREQYF. Written as DNA, the CDR3 is TGCAGTGCTAAGTTGGGCCGCGAGCAGTACTTC.

The chain uses TRBV28 and TRBJ1-2; D is perhaps TRBD1 (5 bases). CDR1 and CDR2 (germline): MDHEN, SYDVKM. This CDR3 region has 14 residues. V was pared by 5 bases and J by 7 bases, with 17 bases between. The CDR3 nucleotides are TGTGCCAGCAGTCGGGACCTCTCGCGGGGTGGCTACACCTTC. It translates to CASSRDLSRGGYTF.

The rearrangement links TRBV5-1 to TRBJ2-2, with a tentative D call TRBD1 (6 bases). Germline CDR1 and CDR2: SGHRS and YFSETQ. This CDR3 region has 16 residues. V lost 7 bases to trimming and J lost 0 bases, with 16 bases between them. The CDR3 is CASRRTGRPNTGELFF. DNA for the CDR3: TGCGCCAGCCGCCGCACAGGGCGCCCGAACACCGGGGAGCTGTTTTTT. The whole variable domain, remainder taken from reference TRBV5-1 and TRBJ2-2, is KAGVTQTPRYLIKTRGQQVTLSCSPISGHRSVSWYQQTPGQGLQFLFEYFSETQRNKGNFPGRFSGRQFSNSRSEMNVSTLELGDSALYLCASRRTGRPNTGELFFGEGSRLTVL.